These T cell receptor beta chains were read from a single sample in a study of blood T cell repertoires in COVID-19. Sequencing used immunoSEQ multiplex PCR; TCRdb keeps in-frame clones, though not all of them. The profile shows roughly 130,000 clones, roughly 80% of them singletons. Sequencing was done on a sample of PBMCs or T cells enriched from blood (not recorded which). The receptors originated from a man aged 50 or older who had recovered from COVID-19. Each CDR3 is given with its conserved first and last residue. A D gene is named only where the DNA matches it firmly. Rows give clone size only sometimes, using once, few, many, or a class for an expanded clone.

v_call: TRBV5-8; d_call: NA; j_call: TRBJ2-5; clone_size: NA; cdr3_length: 14; cdr3_aa: CASSLGQRQETQYF; cdr3_nt: TGTGCCAGCAGCTTGGGACAGAGGCAAGAGACCCAGTACTTC
v_call: TRBV30; d_call: NA; j_call: TRBJ2-7; clone_size: NA; cdr3_length: 13; cdr3_aa: CAWAMDSSYEQYF; cdr3_nt: TGTGCCTGGGCAATGGACAGCTCCTACGAGCAGTACTTC
v_call: TRBV2; d_call: TRBD2; j_call: TRBJ2-2; clone_size: NA; cdr3_length: 17; cdr3_aa: CASSAGLAGGNTGELFF; cdr3_nt: TGTGCCAGCAGTGCCGGACTAGCGGGGGGCAACACCGGGGAGCTGTTTTTT
v_call: TRBV7-2; d_call: TRBD1; j_call: TRBJ1-6; clone_size: few; cdr3_length: 15; cdr3_aa: CASSLDTGGNSPLHF; cdr3_nt: TGTGCCAGCAGCTTAGATACAGGGGGCAATTCACCCCTCCACTTT
v_call: TRBV12-3/TRBV12-4; d_call: NA; j_call: TRBJ1-5; clone_size: NA; cdr3_length: 13; cdr3_aa: CASSLAGNQPQHF; cdr3_nt: TGTGCCAGCAGTTTGGCGGGGAATCAGCCCCAGCATTTT
v_call: TRBV7-2; d_call: TRBD1; j_call: TRBJ1-1; clone_size: once; cdr3_length: 16; cdr3_aa: CASSPGTGDWVTEAFF; cdr3_nt: TGTGCCAGCAGCCCTGGGACAGGGGATTGGGTCACTGAAGCTTTCTTT
v_call: TRBV7-2; d_call: NA; j_call: TRBJ1-6; clone_size: NA; cdr3_length: 15; cdr3_aa: CASSSQGSYNSPLHF; cdr3_nt: TGTGCCAGCAGCTCGCAGGGCTCATATAATTCACCCCTCCACTTT
v_call: TRBV6-6; d_call: TRBD1; j_call: TRBJ1-1; clone_size: NA; cdr3_length: 12; cdr3_aa: CASSYKGAEAFF; cdr3_nt: TGTGCCAGCAGTTATAAGGGGGCAGAGGCTTTCTTT
v_call: TRBV5-1; d_call: NA; j_call: TRBJ2-6; clone_size: NA; cdr3_length: 17; cdr3_aa: CASSLAGRISGANVLTF; cdr3_nt: TGCGCCAGCAGCTTGGCAGGTCGGATATCTGGGGCCAACGTCCTGACTTTC
v_call: TRBV5-1; d_call: NA; j_call: TRBJ1-1; clone_size: NA; cdr3_length: 15; cdr3_aa: CASSFRDKLNTEAFF; cdr3_nt: TGCGCCAGCAGCTTCCGGGACAAGTTGAACACTGAAGCTTTCTTT
v_call: TRBV27; d_call: NA; j_call: TRBJ1-1; clone_size: NA; cdr3_length: 14; cdr3_aa: CASSTSGVNTEAFF; cdr3_nt: TGTGCCAGCAGCACTTCCGGGGTCAACACTGAAGCTTTCTTT
v_call: TRBV9; d_call: NA; j_call: TRBJ1-6; clone_size: NA; cdr3_length: 14; cdr3_aa: CASSSTGYNSPLHF; cdr3_nt: TGTGCCAGCAGCTCCACAGGGTATAATTCACCCCTCCACTTT
v_call: TRBV7-2; d_call: NA; j_call: TRBJ2-7; clone_size: NA; cdr3_length: 15; cdr3_aa: CASSPRGHSMDEQYF; cdr3_nt: TGTGCCAGCAGCCCACGGGGACATTCAATGGACGAGCAGTACTTC
v_call: TRBV27; d_call: NA; j_call: TRBJ1-6; clone_size: NA; cdr3_length: 14; cdr3_aa: CASSLAVYNSPLHF; cdr3_nt: TGTGCCAGCAGTTTAGCAGTCTATAATTCACCCCTCCACTTT
v_call: TRBV12-3/TRBV12-4; d_call: NA; j_call: TRBJ1-3; clone_size: NA; cdr3_length: 13; cdr3_aa: CASSTGYGNTIYF; cdr3_nt: TGTGCCAGCAGCACAGGGTACGGAAACACCATATATTTT
v_call: TRBV10-3; d_call: TRBD1; j_call: TRBJ2-7; clone_size: NA; cdr3_length: 13; cdr3_aa: CAIRLTGGHEQYF; cdr3_nt: TGTGCCATCAGGTTGACAGGGGGCCACGAGCAGTACTTC
v_call: TRBV7-2; d_call: NA; j_call: TRBJ1-5; clone_size: NA; cdr3_length: 14; cdr3_aa: CASQTDYSNQPQHF; cdr3_nt: TGTGCCAGTCAGACAGATTATAGCAATCAGCCCCAGCATTTT
v_call: TRBV5-6; d_call: NA; j_call: TRBJ1-6; clone_size: NA; cdr3_length: 15; cdr3_aa: CASSSGTNYNSPLHF; cdr3_nt: TGTGCCAGCAGCTCCGGGACAAACTATAATTCACCCCTCCACTTT
v_call: TRBV7-2; d_call: TRBD1; j_call: TRBJ2-6; clone_size: once; cdr3_length: 18; cdr3_aa: CASSLGGRGRYGANVLTF; cdr3_nt: TGTGCCAGCAGCTTAGGGGGCAGGGGGCGGTATGGGGCCAACGTCCTGACTTTC
v_call: TRBV25-1; d_call: TRBD1; j_call: TRBJ2-2; clone_size: NA; cdr3_length: 14; cdr3_aa: CASSATGGSGELFF; cdr3_nt: TGTGCCAGCAGTGCCACAGGGGGCTCGGGGGAGCTGTTTTTT
v_call: TRBV12-3/TRBV12-4; d_call: NA; j_call: TRBJ2-2; clone_size: NA; cdr3_length: 13; cdr3_aa: CASSLSRPGELFF; cdr3_nt: TGTGCCAGCAGTTTATCCAGGCCCGGGGAGCTGTTTTTT
v_call: TRBV9; d_call: TRBD2; j_call: TRBJ2-1; clone_size: NA; cdr3_length: 14; cdr3_aa: CASSVAGGPNEQFF; cdr3_nt: TGTGCCAGCAGCGTAGCGGGGGGGCCTAATGAGCAGTTCTTC
v_call: TRBV12-5; d_call: TRBD1; j_call: TRBJ1-5; clone_size: few; cdr3_length: 14; cdr3_aa: CASGLTGGAQPQHF; cdr3_nt: TGTGCTAGTGGCCTTACAGGGGGTGCTCAGCCCCAGCATTTT
v_call: TRBV19; d_call: NA; j_call: TRBJ1-6; clone_size: NA; cdr3_length: 16; cdr3_aa: CASSNRARVDNSPLHF; cdr3_nt: TGTGCCAGTAGTAACCGGGCCAGGGTTGATAATTCACCCCTCCACTTT
v_call: TRBV11-2; d_call: TRBD1; j_call: TRBJ2-7; clone_size: NA; cdr3_length: 14; cdr3_aa: CASSVDRGGYEQYF; cdr3_nt: TGTGCCAGCAGCGTGGACAGGGGCGGATACGAGCAGTACTTC
v_call: TRBV7-2; d_call: TRBD1; j_call: TRBJ1-2; clone_size: NA; cdr3_length: 15; cdr3_aa: CASSSPTGGNYGYTF; cdr3_nt: TGTGCCAGCAGCTCACCGACAGGGGGAAACTATGGCTACACCTTC
v_call: TRBV27; d_call: TRBD1; j_call: TRBJ1-5; clone_size: once; cdr3_length: 15; cdr3_aa: CASSFGRGRGQPQHF; cdr3_nt: TGTGCCAGCAGTTTCGGCAGGGGGCGCGGGCAGCCCCAGCATTTT
v_call: TRBV7-9; d_call: NA; j_call: TRBJ1-1; clone_size: once; cdr3_length: 15; cdr3_aa: CASSLAVGGNTEAFF; cdr3_nt: TGTGCCAGCAGCTTAGCGGTCGGGGGAAACACTGAAGCTTTCTTT
v_call: TRBV5-4; d_call: TRBD1; j_call: TRBJ2-7; clone_size: few; cdr3_length: 15; cdr3_aa: CASSLGGTGHYEQYF; cdr3_nt: TGTGCCAGCAGCTTGGGTGGGACAGGGCACTACGAGCAGTACTTC
v_call: TRBV7-3; d_call: TRBD2; j_call: TRBJ2-5; clone_size: NA; cdr3_length: 18; cdr3_aa: CASSPGVLASGGAETQYF; cdr3_nt: TGTGCCAGCAGCCCCGGGGTCTTGGCTAGCGGGGGGGCAGAGACCCAGTACTTC
v_call: TRBV5-6; d_call: NA; j_call: TRBJ1-1; clone_size: NA; cdr3_length: 15; cdr3_aa: CASSLEGEWNTEAFF; cdr3_nt: TGTGCCAGCAGCTTGGAAGGGGAATGGAACACTGAAGCTTTCTTT
v_call: TRBV9; d_call: NA; j_call: TRBJ2-2; clone_size: NA; cdr3_length: 14; cdr3_aa: CASSVGLPTRELFF; cdr3_nt: TGTGCCAGCAGCGTAGGACTTCCAACCAGGGAGCTGTTTTTT
v_call: TRBV3-1/TRBV3-2; d_call: NA; j_call: TRBJ1-2; clone_size: few; cdr3_length: 13; cdr3_aa: CASSQGPGGGYTF; cdr3_nt: TGTGCCAGCAGCCAAGGACCCGGGGGTGGCTACACCTTC
v_call: TRBV29-1; d_call: NA; j_call: TRBJ1-3; clone_size: once; cdr3_length: 12; cdr3_aa: CSVLGAENTIYF; cdr3_nt: TGCAGCGTATTGGGGGCGGAAAACACCATATATTTT
v_call: TRBV19; d_call: NA; j_call: TRBJ2-5; clone_size: once; cdr3_length: 15; cdr3_aa: CASRRGALEQETQYF; cdr3_nt: TGTGCCAGTAGGCGGGGTGCCCTCGAACAAGAGACCCAGTACTTC
v_call: TRBV5-1; d_call: NA; j_call: TRBJ1-1; clone_size: NA; cdr3_length: 14; cdr3_aa: CASSLARLNTEAFF; cdr3_nt: TGCGCCAGCAGCTTGGCCAGATTGAACACTGAAGCTTTCTTT
v_call: TRBV6-5; d_call: TRBD1; j_call: TRBJ2-1; clone_size: NA; cdr3_length: 15; cdr3_aa: CASSYGGRGHNEQFF; cdr3_nt: TGTGCCAGCAGTTACGGGGGCAGGGGGCACAATGAGCAGTTCTTC
v_call: TRBV28; d_call: TRBD2; j_call: TRBJ2-7; clone_size: NA; cdr3_length: 16; cdr3_aa: CASSTLGLAGSYEQYF; cdr3_nt: TGTGCCAGCAGTACTCTTGGACTAGCGGGCTCCTACGAGCAGTACTTC
v_call: TRBV10-3; d_call: TRBD1; j_call: TRBJ1-5; clone_size: NA; cdr3_length: 15; cdr3_aa: CAISAGGASNQPQHF; cdr3_nt: TGTGCCATCAGTGCAGGGGGCGCGAGCAATCAGCCCCAGCATTTT
v_call: TRBV9; d_call: TRBD1; j_call: TRBJ1-5; clone_size: NA; cdr3_length: 19; cdr3_aa: CASSVVGGTGKGGNQPQHF; cdr3_nt: TGTGCCAGCAGCGTAGTAGGAGGGACAGGGAAAGGTGGCAATCAGCCCCAGCATTTT
v_call: TRBV19; d_call: NA; j_call: TRBJ1-3; clone_size: NA; cdr3_length: 15; cdr3_aa: CASSIRPRSGNTIYF; cdr3_nt: TGTGCCAGTAGTATCAGGCCACGCTCTGGAAACACCATATATTTT
v_call: TRBV30; d_call: NA; j_call: TRBJ2-7; clone_size: NA; cdr3_length: 20; cdr3_aa: CAWSVYRGGQGGLGSYEQYF; cdr3_nt: TGTGCCTGGAGTGTATATAGGGGAGGACAGGGAGGGCTCGGATCCTACGAGCAGTACTTC
v_call: TRBV5-6; d_call: TRBD1; j_call: TRBJ1-1; clone_size: NA; cdr3_length: 12; cdr3_aa: CASSLDRGTAFF; cdr3_nt: TGTGCCAGCAGCTTGGACAGGGGGACAGCTTTCTTT
v_call: TRBV9; d_call: TRBD2; j_call: TRBJ2-3; clone_size: NA; cdr3_length: 16; cdr3_aa: CASSVASAGGADTQYF; cdr3_nt: TGTGCCAGCAGCGTAGCGTCAGCGGGGGGTGCAGATACGCAGTATTTT
v_call: TRBV7-9; d_call: NA; j_call: TRBJ2-1; clone_size: NA; cdr3_length: 14; cdr3_aa: CASSVMGATSEQFF; cdr3_nt: TGTGCCAGCAGCGTAATGGGGGCAACCAGTGAGCAGTTCTTC
v_call: TRBV6-5; d_call: NA; j_call: TRBJ2-1; clone_size: few; cdr3_length: 14; cdr3_aa: CASSYGGASNEQFF; cdr3_nt: TGTGCCAGCAGTTACGGGGGGGCCAGCAATGAGCAGTTCTTC
v_call: TRBV18; d_call: TRBD1; j_call: TRBJ1-4; clone_size: NA; cdr3_length: 17; cdr3_aa: CASSPPTGYSTNEKLFF; cdr3_nt: TGTGCCAGCTCACCACCGACAGGGTATTCAACTAATGAAAAACTGTTTTTT
v_call: TRBV10-2; d_call: TRBD2; j_call: TRBJ2-1; clone_size: NA; cdr3_length: 14; cdr3_aa: CASSESLAGGLKFF; cdr3_nt: TGCGCCAGCAGTGAGTCCCTAGCGGGGGGGCTAAAGTTCTTC
v_call: TRBV24-1; d_call: NA; j_call: TRBJ1-5; clone_size: NA; cdr3_length: 13; cdr3_aa: CATSVGSNQPQHF; cdr3_nt: TGTGCCACCAGTGTTGGCAGCAATCAGCCCCAGCATTTT
v_call: TRBV30; d_call: TRBD2; j_call: TRBJ2-1; clone_size: NA; cdr3_length: 14; cdr3_aa: CAWSGESGGNEQFF; cdr3_nt: TGTGCCTGGAGTGGGGAGAGCGGGGGAAATGAGCAGTTCTTC
v_call: TRBV27; d_call: TRBD2; j_call: TRBJ2-1; clone_size: NA; cdr3_length: 15; cdr3_aa: CASSPGLGRDNEQFF; cdr3_nt: TGTGCCAGCAGCCCCGGGTTAGGGAGGGACAATGAGCAGTTCTTC
v_call: TRBV4-2; d_call: TRBD2; j_call: TRBJ2-3; clone_size: NA; cdr3_length: 16; cdr3_aa: CASSLSGASSTDTQYF; cdr3_nt: TGTGCCAGCAGCCTCAGCGGGGCTTCTAGCACAGATACGCAGTATTTT
v_call: TRBV27; d_call: NA; j_call: TRBJ1-6; clone_size: few; cdr3_length: 17; cdr3_aa: CASSLRAGQVANSPLHF; cdr3_nt: TGTGCCAGCAGTTTACGTGCAGGGCAGGTAGCAAATTCACCCCTCCACTTT
v_call: TRBV9; d_call: NA; j_call: TRBJ1-1; clone_size: once; cdr3_length: 13; cdr3_aa: CASSVRLGGEAFF; cdr3_nt: TGTGCCAGCAGCGTAAGGCTGGGAGGTGAAGCTTTCTTT
v_call: TRBV28; d_call: NA; j_call: TRBJ2-7; clone_size: few; cdr3_length: 15; cdr3_aa: CASTLFGTESYEQYF; cdr3_nt: TGTGCCAGCACTTTATTCGGGACTGAATCCTACGAGCAGTACTTC
v_call: TRBV5-6; d_call: NA; j_call: TRBJ1-1; clone_size: NA; cdr3_length: 17; cdr3_aa: CASSRELGQGVNTEAFF; cdr3_nt: TGTGCCAGCAGCCGAGAATTAGGACAAGGGGTGAACACTGAAGCTTTCTTT
v_call: TRBV7-2; d_call: NA; j_call: TRBJ2-5; clone_size: NA; cdr3_length: 13; cdr3_aa: CASSLGRGQTQYF; cdr3_nt: TGTGCCAGCAGCTTAGGCCGGGGTCAGACCCAGTACTTC
v_call: TRBV7-2; d_call: NA; j_call: TRBJ1-6; clone_size: NA; cdr3_length: 13; cdr3_aa: CASSRAGDSPLHF; cdr3_nt: TGTGCCAGCAGCAGGGCAGGGGATTCACCCCTCCACTTT
v_call: TRBV12-3/TRBV12-4; d_call: NA; j_call: TRBJ1-5; clone_size: many; cdr3_length: 12; cdr3_aa: CASSSQGQPQHF; cdr3_nt: TGTGCCAGCAGTTCTCAGGGTCAGCCCCAGCATTTT